The rows below give T cell receptor beta chains drawn from one sample of a study of CD8+ T cells in alopecia areata. Profiling relied on immunoSEQ multiplex PCR, and the TCRdb table lists in-frame clones only, not all of them. The profile shows approximately 180,000 clones, roughly 58% of them singletons. Sequenced material: CD4+ T cells sorted from blood, taken around week 55, from a patient treated with tofacitinib. Source of these receptors: a human donor with alopecia areata. Each CDR3 is given with its conserved first and last residue. A D gene is named only where the DNA matches it firmly. Clone size is given for some rows only: seen once, a few or many times, or a class if the clone is expanded.

j_call clone_size v_call d_call cdr3_aa cdr3_nt
TRBJ2-5 - TRBV11-2 TRBD2 CASSLLEGSGGETQYF TGTGCCAGCAGCCTACTGGAGGGTAGCGGGGGAGAGACCCAGTACTTC
TRBJ2-7 - TRBV5-1 TRBD1 CASSLAGTGVISRYEQYF TGCGCCAGCAGCTTGGCCGGGACAGGGGTGATCTCACGGTACGAGCAGTACTTC
TRBJ1-1 - TRBV29-1 - CSVVRGNTEAFF TGCAGCGTGGTCAGGGGGAACACTGAAGCTTTCTTT
TRBJ2-7 - TRBV7-9 - CASSPLGDRGYEQYF TGTGCCAGCAGCCCGTTGGGGGATCGGGGCTACGAGCAGTACTTC
TRBJ2-7 many TRBV5-8 - CASSIRQEQYF TGTGCCAGCAGCATTAGACAGGAGCAGTACTTC
TRBJ2-1 - TRBV4-1 - CASSQALVPPYNEQFF TGCGCCAGCAGCCAAGCGCTCGTCCCCCCCTACAATGAGCAGTTCTTC
TRBJ1-5 once TRBV29-1 - CSVSHEDQPQHF TGCAGCGTTTCGCATGAAGATCAGCCCCAGCATTTT
TRBJ2-1 - TRBV30 TRBD2 CAWSGSGGAREQFF TGTGCCTGGAGCGGTAGCGGGGGGGCCCGTGAGCAGTTCTTC
TRBJ2-3 - TRBV29-1 - CSVKDVGASTDTQYF TGCAGCGTTAAAGACGTCGGAGCTAGCACAGATACGCAGTATTTT
TRBJ1-6 - TRBV15 - CATSGSSYNSPLHF TGTGCCACCAGTGGAAGCTCCTATAATTCACCCCTCCACTTT
TRBJ2-5 - TRBV19 - CASRATGSETQYF TGTGCCAGTAGGGCAACAGGGTCGGAGACCCAGTACTTC
TRBJ2-7 once TRBV6-1 - CASTPGQGHYEQYF TGTGCCAGTACCCCGGGACAAGGCCACTACGAGCAGTACTTC
TRBJ2-1 few TRBV5-6 TRBD2 CASSPIGGGSDNEQVF TGTGCCAGCAGCCCAATAGGCGGGGGGAGTGACAATGAGCAGGTCTTC
TRBJ2-2 - TRBV12-5 - CASARDGNTGELFF TGTGCTAGTGCCCGGGACGGGAACACCGGGGAGCTGTTTTTT
TRBJ1-1 few TRBV7-6 TRBD1 CASSLGTGPSEAFF TGTGCCAGCAGCTTAGGGACAGGGCCCAGTGAAGCTTTCTTT